These 9 T cell receptor beta chains were all obtained from the same sample, sequenced in a study of T cell changes during pregnancy in multiple sclerosis. This table comes from immunoSEQ multiplex PCR, and its TCRdb copy is limited to in-frame clones, with some not included. This table has tens of thousands of clones, 80% to 95% appearing once. The material sequenced was peripheral blood, taken after pregnancy. Source of these receptors: a female donor with multiple sclerosis, enrolled in a pregnancy study.

This chain uses TRBV28 with TRBJ1-4, with D tentatively TRBD1 (6 bases). This CDR3 is built from 15 residues. Germline V gene lookup returns CDR1 MDHEN and CDR2 SYDVKM. V lost 6 bases and J 6 bases, leaving 17 bases between the germline ends. The CDR3 reads CASSPIGGLYEKLFF. The CDR3 coding sequence is TGTGCCAGCAGCCCCATAGGGGGTCTTTATGAAAAACTGTTTTTT.

The rearrangement uses TRBV2 and TRBJ2-1; D not certain. The CDR3 extends over 11 amino acids. CDR1 and CDR2 (germline): SNHLY, FYNNEI. Trimming left V 4 bases short and J 7 bases short, with 5 bases between. The CDR3 DNA reads TGTGCCAGCAGTGCTTATAATGAGCAGTTCTTC. Protein: CASSAYNEQFF.

The rearrangement links TRBV7-9 to TRBJ1-1; D possibly corresponds to TRBD1 (6 bases). Germline V gene sequence: CDR1 SEHNR, CDR2 FQNEAQ (reference sequence). CDR3 length: 12 amino acids. Between the trimmed V and J ends, which lost 3 bases and 8 bases, there was a span of 10 bases. The CDR3 sequence: CASSLGTLEAFF. CDR3 nucleotide sequence: TGTGCCAGCAGCTTGGGGACACTCGAAGCTTTCTTT.

In DNA, the CDR3 is TGTGCCTGGACAAACAGGGGAAATAAAAAACTGTTTTTT. Translating gives CAWTNRGNKKLFF. V gene TRBV30 combines with J gene TRBJ1-4, with TRBD1 matching over 7 bases. CDR1 is GTSNPN, CDR2 SVGIG, per germline (reference sequence). The CDR3 length is 13 residues. Unmatched junction bases numbered 8, after V lost 4 bases and J lost 9 bases.

This clone appeared once. This rearrangement joins TRBV19 to TRBJ1-5; D might be TRBD1 (6 bases). The CDR3 totals 14 residues. Germline V gives CDR1 LNHDA, CDR2 SQIVND (reference sequence). Trimming cost V 3 bases and J 6 bases, with 12 bases left between them. The CDR3 sequence: CASSIGGTGQPQHF. CDR3 in DNA: TGTGCCAGTAGTATTGGGGGCACGGGTCAGCCCCAGCATTTT.

This chain links TRBV7-2 with TRBJ2-1; 9 bases map to TRBD2. Germline CDR1 reads SGHTA; CDR2 reads FQGNSA. This CDR3 comprises 16 residues. The ends lost 4 bases at V and 0 bases at J; junction bases unmatched: 4. The CDR3 here is CASSYLAGSSYNEQFF. In nucleotides, the CDR3 is TGTGCCAGCAGCTACCTAGCGGGGTCCTCCTACAATGAGCAGTTCTTC.

The count of this clone is one. The chain carries TRBV6-1 and TRBJ2-7; TRBD1 might be the D (5 bases). Trimming stripped 4 bases from V and 6 bases from J, with 10 bases between. Germline CDR1 MNHNS, CDR2 SASEGT. The CDR3 runs 12 residues. The CDR3, as DNA: TGTGCCAGCAGTGGTAGGGGTTTCGAGCAGTACTTC. This encodes CASSGRGFEQYF.

About this clone: Germline is not matched at one junction end, which may reflect a read error. The chain has TRBV6-1 and TRBJ2-6, with D perhaps matching TRBD1 (5 bases). The CDR3 runs 17 residues. CDR1 and CDR2 from the germline V gene are MNHNS and SASEGT. CDR3 nucleotides: TGTGCCAGCAGTGAAGATTTCTTGACAGCTGGGGCCAACGTCTTGACTTTC. Translated, it gives CASSEDFLTAGANVLTF.

This chain connects TRBV19 to TRBJ1-1; TRBD1 agrees at 7 bases. The J segment lost 4 bases and the V segment lost 10 bases, leaving 9 bases of the junction unmatched. In germline, CDR1 is LNHDA, CDR2 SQIVND (reference sequence). The CDR3 loop spans 13 amino acids. CDR3 in amino acids: CAIDRDWGTEAFF. The CDR3 DNA reads as TGTGCCATTGACAGGGACTGGGGCACTGAAGCTTTCTTT.